Listed here are 4 T cell receptor beta chains from one sample, sequenced in a study of cytomegalovirus exposure and HLA in healthy donors. In the PCR, 60 Vbeta and 13 Jbeta primers were used. Sequenced by immunoSEQ multiplex PCR; TCRdb stores in-frame clones only, minus some. Of roughly 280,000 clones listed, approximately 70% are singletons. Sequences were obtained from PBMCs. Source of these receptors: a female donor in good health and CMV-seronegative.

The V call is TRBV9, the J call TRBJ2-5; TRBD2 agrees at 7 bases. The germline gives CDR1 SGDLS, CDR2 YYNGEE. V shed 3 bases and J 1 base; nucleotides not matched to a gene: 21. CDR3 size: 20 residues. CDR3 amino acids: CASSASGAGRLRESQETQYF. CDR3 coding DNA: TGTGCCAGCAGCGCTAGCGGCGCGGGGAGGCTGAGGGAAAGCCAAGAGACCCAGTACTTC.

The rearrangement links TRBV11-1 to TRBJ2-1; TRBD2 agrees at 13 bases. V was pared by 3 bases and J by 6 bases, with 14 bases of the junction left unmatched. CDR3 size: 19 residues. Germline-derived CDR1 and CDR2 are SGHAT and FQDESV (reference sequence). In DNA, the CDR3 is TGTGCCAGCAGCTTCCGGACTAGCGGGAGTCTTCCGATTAGCAATGAGCAGTTCTTC. Protein sequence: CASSFRTSGSLPISNEQFF.

V usage is TRBV7-9 and J usage is TRBJ1-1, with 8 nucleotides matching TRBD1. Germline-derived CDR1 and CDR2 are SEHNR and FQNEAQ (reference sequence). V was pared by 2 bases and J by 4 bases, with 3 bases of the junction left unmatched. The length of the CDR3 is 14 residues. CDR3 sequence reads: CASSLQGTGTEAFF. DNA of the CDR3: TGTGCCAGCAGCTTACAGGGGACAGGCACTGAAGCTTTCTTT. Using reference TRBV7-9 and TRBJ1-1 for the parts outside the CDR3, the full variable domain is DTGVSQNPRHKITKRGQNVTFRCDPISEHNRLYWYRQTLGQGPEFLTYFQNEAQLEKSRLLSDRFSAERPKGSFSTLEIQRTEQGDSAMYLCASSLQGTGTEAFFGQGTRLTVV.

The chain couples TRBV7-3 to TRBJ2-1; D may be TRBD1 (5 bases). The CDR3 is 14 residues long. Germline loops: CDR1 SGHTA, CDR2 FQGTGA. V was pared by 7 bases and J by 7 bases, with 17 bases between. The CDR3 reads CASTPGAGQNEQFF. In DNA form, the CDR3 reads TGTGCCAGCACCCCTGGGGCAGGGCAAAATGAGCAGTTCTTC.